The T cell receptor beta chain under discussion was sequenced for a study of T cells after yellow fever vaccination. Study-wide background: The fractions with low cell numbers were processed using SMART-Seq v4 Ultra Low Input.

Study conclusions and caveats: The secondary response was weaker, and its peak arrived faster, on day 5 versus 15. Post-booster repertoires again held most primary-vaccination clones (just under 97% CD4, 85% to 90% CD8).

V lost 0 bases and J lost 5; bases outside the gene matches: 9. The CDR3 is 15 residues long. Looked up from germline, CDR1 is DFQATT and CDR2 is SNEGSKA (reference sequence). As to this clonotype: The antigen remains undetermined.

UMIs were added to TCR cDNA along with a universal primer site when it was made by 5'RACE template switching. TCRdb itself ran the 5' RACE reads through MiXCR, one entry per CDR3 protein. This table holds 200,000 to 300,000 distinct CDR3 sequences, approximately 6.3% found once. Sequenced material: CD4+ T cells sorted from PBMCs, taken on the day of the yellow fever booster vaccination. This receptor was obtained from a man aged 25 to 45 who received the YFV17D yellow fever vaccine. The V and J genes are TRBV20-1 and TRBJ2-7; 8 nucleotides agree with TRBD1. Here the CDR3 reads CSARDGQGARNEQYF. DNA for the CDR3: TGCAGTGCTAGAGATGGGCAGGGGGCGCGAAACGAGCAGTACTTC.